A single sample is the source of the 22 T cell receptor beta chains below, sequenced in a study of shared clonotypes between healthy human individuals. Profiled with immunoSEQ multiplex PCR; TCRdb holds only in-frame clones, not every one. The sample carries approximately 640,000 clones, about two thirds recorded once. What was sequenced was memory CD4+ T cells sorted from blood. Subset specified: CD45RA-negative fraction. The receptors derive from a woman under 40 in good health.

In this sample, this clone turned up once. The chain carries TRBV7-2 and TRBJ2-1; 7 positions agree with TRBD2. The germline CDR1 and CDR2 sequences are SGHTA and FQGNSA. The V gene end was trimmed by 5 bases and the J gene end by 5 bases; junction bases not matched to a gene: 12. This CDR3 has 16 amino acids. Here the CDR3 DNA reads TGTGCCAGCAGCACGGCGTCCGGGACTACCAACAATGAGCAGTTCTTC. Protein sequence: CASSTASGTTNNEQFF.

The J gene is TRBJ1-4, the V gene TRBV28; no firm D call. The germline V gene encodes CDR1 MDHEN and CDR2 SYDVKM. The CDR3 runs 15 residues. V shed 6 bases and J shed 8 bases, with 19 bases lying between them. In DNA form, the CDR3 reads TGTGCCAGCAGCCTAGGACTGCCGTTTAACGAAAAACTGTTTTTT. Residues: CASSLGLPFNEKLFF.

As DNA, the CDR3 is TGTGCCATCAATCCAGGTATCGACACCGGGGAGCTGTTTTTT. Amino acids: CAINPGIDTGELFF. J is TRBJ2-2 and V is TRBV10-3; D is unclear. The CDR3 runs to 14 residues. Trimming cost V 7 bases and J 3 bases, with 12 bases left between them. Germline lookup yields CDR1 ENHRY and CDR2 SYGVKD.

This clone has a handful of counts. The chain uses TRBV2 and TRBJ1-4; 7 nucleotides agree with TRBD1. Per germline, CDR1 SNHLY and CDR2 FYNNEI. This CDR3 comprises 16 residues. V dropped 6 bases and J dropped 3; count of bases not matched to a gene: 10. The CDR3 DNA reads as TGTGCCAGCAGCCCTCGCCGGACAGGTCCTAATGAAAAACTGTTTTTT. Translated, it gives CASSPRRTGPNEKLFF.

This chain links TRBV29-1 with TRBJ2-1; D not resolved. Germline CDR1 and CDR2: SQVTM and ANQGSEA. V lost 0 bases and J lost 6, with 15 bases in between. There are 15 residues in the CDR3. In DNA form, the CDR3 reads TGCAGCGTTGAAGATCTCGTTTCCGGGTTCAATGAGCAGTTCTTC. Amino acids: CSVEDLVSGFNEQFF.

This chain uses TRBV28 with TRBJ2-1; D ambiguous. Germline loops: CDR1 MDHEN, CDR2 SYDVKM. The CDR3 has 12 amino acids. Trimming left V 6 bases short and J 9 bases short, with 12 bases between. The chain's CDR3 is CASSPGWGEQFF. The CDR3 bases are TGTGCCAGCAGCCCGGGCTGGGGTGAGCAGTTCTTC.

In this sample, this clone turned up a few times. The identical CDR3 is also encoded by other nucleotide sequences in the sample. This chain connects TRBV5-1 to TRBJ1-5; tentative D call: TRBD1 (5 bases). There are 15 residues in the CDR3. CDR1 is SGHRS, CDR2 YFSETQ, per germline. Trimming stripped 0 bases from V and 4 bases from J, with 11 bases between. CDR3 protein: CASSLGDLPNQPQHF. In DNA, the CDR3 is TGCGCCAGCAGCTTGGGGGACCTCCCAAATCAGCCCCAGCATTTT.

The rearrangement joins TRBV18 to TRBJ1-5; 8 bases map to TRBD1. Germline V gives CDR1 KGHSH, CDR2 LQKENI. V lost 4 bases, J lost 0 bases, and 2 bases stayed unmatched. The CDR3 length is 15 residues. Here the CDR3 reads CASSQTGDSNQPQHF. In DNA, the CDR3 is TGTGCCAGCTCACAGACAGGGGATAGCAATCAGCCCCAGCATTTT.

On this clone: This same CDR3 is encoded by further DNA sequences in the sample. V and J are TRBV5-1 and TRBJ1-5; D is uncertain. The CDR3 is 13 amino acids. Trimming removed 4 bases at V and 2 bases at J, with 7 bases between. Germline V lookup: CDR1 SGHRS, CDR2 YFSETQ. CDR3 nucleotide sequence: TGCGCCAGCAGCCCCCAAGGCAATCAGCCCCAGCATTTT. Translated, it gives CASSPQGNQPQHF.

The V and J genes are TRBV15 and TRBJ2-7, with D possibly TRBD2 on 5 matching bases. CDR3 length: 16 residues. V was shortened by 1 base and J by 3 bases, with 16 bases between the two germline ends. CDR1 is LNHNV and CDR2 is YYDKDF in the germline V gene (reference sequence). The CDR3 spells CATSRVIGSGVYEQYF. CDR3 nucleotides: TGTGCCACCAGCAGAGTAATTGGGAGCGGCGTCTACGAGCAGTACTTC.

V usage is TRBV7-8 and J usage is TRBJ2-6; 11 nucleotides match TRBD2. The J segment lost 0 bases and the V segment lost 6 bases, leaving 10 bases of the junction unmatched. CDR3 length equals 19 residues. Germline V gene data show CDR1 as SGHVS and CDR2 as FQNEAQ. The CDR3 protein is CASSPLRLAGISGANVLTF. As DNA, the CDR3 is TGTGCCAGCAGTCCTCTTCGACTAGCGGGAATCTCTGGGGCCAACGTCCTGACTTTC.

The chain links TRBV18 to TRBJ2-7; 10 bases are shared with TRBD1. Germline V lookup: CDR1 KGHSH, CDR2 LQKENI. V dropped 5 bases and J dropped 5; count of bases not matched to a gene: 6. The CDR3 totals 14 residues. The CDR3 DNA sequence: TGTGCCAGCTCAGAGCGACAGGGGGCCCACGAGCAGTACTTC. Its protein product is CASSERQGAHEQYF.

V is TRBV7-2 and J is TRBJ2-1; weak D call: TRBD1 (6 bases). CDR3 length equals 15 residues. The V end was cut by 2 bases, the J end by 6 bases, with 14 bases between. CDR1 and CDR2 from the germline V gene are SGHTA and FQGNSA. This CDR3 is CASSLSHGQSNEQFF. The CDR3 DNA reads TGTGCCAGCAGCTTATCTCATGGACAGTCCAATGAGCAGTTCTTC.

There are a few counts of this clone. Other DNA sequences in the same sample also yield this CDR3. The CDR3, as DNA: TGTGCCAGTAGTATTGGGATCAACACTGAAGCTTTCTTT. Translating it yields CASSIGINTEAFF. The chain employs TRBV19 and TRBJ1-1; no definite D call. Germline-derived CDR1 and CDR2 are LNHDA and SQIVND (reference sequence). V was shortened by 3 bases and J by 2 bases, with 7 bases between the two germline ends. The CDR3 extends over 13 amino acids.

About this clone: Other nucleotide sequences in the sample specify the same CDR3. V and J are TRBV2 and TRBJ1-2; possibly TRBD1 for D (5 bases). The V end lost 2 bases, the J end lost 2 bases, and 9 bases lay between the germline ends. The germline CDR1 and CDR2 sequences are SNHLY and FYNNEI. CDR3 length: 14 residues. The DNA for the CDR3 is TGTGCCAGCAGTGAAAGGGGATCAAACTATGGCTACACCTTC. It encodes CASSERGSNYGYTF.

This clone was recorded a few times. In nucleotides, the CDR3 is TGCGCCAGCAGTCTGGACAGCTACAATGAGCAGTTCTTC. The encoded protein is CASSLDSYNEQFF. This sequence joins TRBV23-1 and TRBJ2-1, with TRBD1 as a possible D gene (6 bases). TRBV23-1 has ORF status, its function being uncertain. The V end lost 4 bases, the J end lost 3 bases, and 7 bases lay between the germline ends. CDR3 size: 13 residues.

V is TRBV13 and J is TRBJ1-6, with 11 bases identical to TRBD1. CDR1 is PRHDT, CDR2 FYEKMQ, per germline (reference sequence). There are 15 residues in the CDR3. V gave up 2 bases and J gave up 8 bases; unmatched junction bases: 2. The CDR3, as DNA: TGTGCCAGCAGCTTACGGGGACAGGGGGATTCACCCCTCCACTTT. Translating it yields CASSLRGQGDSPLHF.

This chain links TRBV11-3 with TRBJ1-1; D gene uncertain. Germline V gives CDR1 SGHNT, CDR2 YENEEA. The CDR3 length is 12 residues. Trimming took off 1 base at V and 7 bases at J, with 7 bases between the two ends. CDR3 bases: TGTGCCAGCAGCTTAGCGGATCGTGAAGCTTTCTTT. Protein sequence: CASSLADREAFF.

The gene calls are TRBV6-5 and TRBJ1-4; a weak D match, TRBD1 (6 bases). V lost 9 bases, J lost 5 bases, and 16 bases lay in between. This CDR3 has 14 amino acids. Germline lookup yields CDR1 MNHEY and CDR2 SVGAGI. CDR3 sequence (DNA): TGTGCCAGTATGGACCAGGGGAGGAATGAAAAACTGTTTTTT. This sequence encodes CASMDQGRNEKLFF.

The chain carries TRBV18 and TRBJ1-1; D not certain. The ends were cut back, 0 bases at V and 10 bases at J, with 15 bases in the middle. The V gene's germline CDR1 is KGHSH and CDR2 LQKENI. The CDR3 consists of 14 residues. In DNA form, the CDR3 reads TGTGCCAGCTCACCACCGGGGAACCAACACACAGCTTTCTTT. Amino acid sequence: CASSPPGNQHTAFF.

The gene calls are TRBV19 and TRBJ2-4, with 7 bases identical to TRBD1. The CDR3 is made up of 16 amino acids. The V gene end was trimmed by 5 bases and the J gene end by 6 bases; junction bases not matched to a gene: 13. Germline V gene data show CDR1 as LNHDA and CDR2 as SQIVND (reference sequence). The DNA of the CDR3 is TGTGCCAGTAGTCAAGGGGGCGCGATTTTCCGAAACATTCAGTACTTC. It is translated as CASSQGGAIFRNIQYF. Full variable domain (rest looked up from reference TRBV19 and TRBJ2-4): DGGITQSPKYLFRKEGQNVTLSCEQNLNHDAMYWYRQDPGQGLRLIYYSQIVNDFQKGDIAEGYSVSREKKESFPLTVTSAQKNPTAFYLCASSQGGAIFRNIQYFGAGTRLSVL.

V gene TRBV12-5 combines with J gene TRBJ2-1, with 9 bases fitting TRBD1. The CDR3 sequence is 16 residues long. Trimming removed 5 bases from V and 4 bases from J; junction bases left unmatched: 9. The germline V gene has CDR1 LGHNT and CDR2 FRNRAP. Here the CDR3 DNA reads TGTGCTAGTGGTACCGACAGGGGGAGAATTTACAATGAGCAGTTCTTC. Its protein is CASGTDRGRIYNEQFF.